The 26 T cell receptor beta chains listed next were all sequenced from one sample in a study of beta chain features in type 1 diabetes. The authors reverse transcribed all of the isolated RNA, so sequencing captured expressed TCRB transcripts. Sequencing used immunoSEQ multiplex PCR; TCRdb keeps in-frame clones, though not all of them. The profile covers under 450,000 clones, with roughly 13% appearing a single time and approximately 0.035% taken by the ten largest. The sample consisted of naive CD4+ T cells from blood. These receptors were obtained from a man aged 25 to 45 in good health.

In nucleotides, the CDR3 is TGTGCCACTTCTGGAGTCGCGGGGGGGATCTACAATGAGCAGTTCTTC. Amino acids: CATSGVAGGIYNEQFF. The gene calls are TRBV10-3 and TRBJ2-1; 9 bases match TRBD2. CDR1 is ENHRY and CDR2 is SYGVKD in the germline V gene. The CDR3 is made up of 16 amino acids. V lost 10 bases to trimming and J lost 3 bases; unmatched junction nucleotides: 13.

The genes are TRBV7-9 and TRBJ2-2; possibly TRBD1 for D (6 bases). Trimming left V 5 bases short and J 7 bases short, with 17 bases between. In germline, CDR1 is SEHNR, CDR2 FQNEAQ (reference sequence). The CDR3 is 15 amino acids. CDR3 sequence (DNA): TGTGCCAGCAGCGCTAGGGGGTTCGCTGGCGGGGAGCTGTTTTTT. Translation: CASSARGFAGGELFF.

This clone was seen more than once but under ten times. The genes are TRBV15 and TRBJ2-7, with 7 bases lining up with TRBD2. Germline CDR1 reads LNHNV; CDR2 reads YYDKDF (reference sequence). The CDR3 spans 14 residues. J lost 0 bases, V lost 6 bases, and 5 bases had no gene match. The CDR3: CATRLAVSSYEQYV. In DNA, the CDR3 is TGTGCCACCAGGCTAGCGGTAAGCTCCTACGAGCAGTACGTC.

This clone was picked up a small number of times. V is TRBV29-1 and J is TRBJ1-1, with a possible D match to TRBD1 (5 bases). Germline lookup yields CDR1 SQVTM and CDR2 ANQGSEA. V was cut by 4 bases and J by 1 base, with 10 bases left in between. The CDR3 is 13 amino acids. This chain's CDR3 is CSVGVGTNTEAFF. CDR3 nucleotides: TGCAGCGTTGGAGTAGGGACGAACACTGAAGCTTTCTTT.

This chain links TRBV7-9 with TRBJ1-1; D not certain. The CDR3 is made up of 12 amino acids. Trimming left V 1 base short and J 10 bases short, with 10 bases between. The germline CDR1 and CDR2 sequences are SEHNR and FQNEAQ (reference sequence). CDR3 coding DNA: TGTGCCAGCAGCTTAGATAATACGCGAGCTTTCTTT. Translation: CASSLDNTRAFF.

This clone occurred once. The chain joins TRBV19 to TRBJ2-5; 13 nucleotides line up with TRBD2. Trimming took 4 bases from V and 3 from J; bases not matched to a gene: 14. CDR1 is LNHDA and CDR2 is SQIVND in the germline V gene (reference sequence). This CDR3 has 19 amino acids. DNA for the CDR3: TGTGCCAGTAGTAGGGGACTAGCGGGGACAAACAGAGCTAAAGAGACCCAGTACTTC. Translation: CASSRGLAGTNRAKETQYF.

There are a few counts of this clone. The genes are TRBV4-3 and TRBJ2-1, with 8 bases aligning to TRBD1. This CDR3 comprises 17 residues. V lost 3 bases to trimming and J lost 3 bases; unmatched junction nucleotides: 10. The germline CDR1 and CDR2 sequences are LGHNA and YSLEER. CDR3 coding DNA: TGCGCCAGCAGCCACCGGGCGTTGGGACAGGTCTACAATGAGCAGTTCTTC. This codes for CASSHRALGQVYNEQFF.

DNA for the CDR3: TGTGCCAGCAGCGTAGCTCACCGCCCCGGGGAGCTGTTTTTT. This sequence encodes CASSVAHRPGELFF. The chain employs TRBV9 and TRBJ2-2; D gene uncertain. CDR1 and CDR2 (germline): SGDLS, YYNGEE. The V gene lost 0 bases and the J gene lost 6 bases, with 9 bases spanning the gap. CDR3 length equals 14 residues.

This clone occurred a few times. V gene TRBV6-6 combines with J gene TRBJ1-6; the D gene is possibly TRBD1 (6 bases). The CDR3 covers 15 residues. CDR1 is MNHNY and CDR2 is SVGAGI in the germline V gene (reference sequence). Trimming shortened V by 5 bases and J by 4 bases, and 12 bases separated the two germline ends. CDR3 in amino acids: CASSLWGAYNSPLHF. Here the CDR3 DNA reads TGTGCCAGCAGTCTGTGGGGGGCTTATAATTCACCCCTCCACTTT.

This clone was counted only a few times. Other DNA sequences in the same sample also yield this CDR3. The gene calls are TRBV5-6 and TRBJ2-7; D remains unclear. Per germline, CDR1 SGHDT and CDR2 YYEEEE. The CDR3 is 14 amino acids. Trimming took 0 bases from V and 2 from J, leaving 9 bases between them. The CDR3 here is CASSLEGMTYEQYF. The CDR3 DNA is TGTGCCAGCAGCTTGGAGGGCATGACCTACGAGCAGTACTTC.

This clone was observed a few times. The J gene is TRBJ1-5, the V gene TRBV19, with unresolved D. The CDR3 contains 14 residues. V shed 3 bases and J shed 0 bases, with 6 bases lying between them. The germline V gene has CDR1 LNHDA and CDR2 SQIVND (reference sequence). The CDR3 sequence: CASSIGNSNQPQHF. CDR3 nucleotides: TGTGCCAGTAGTATTGGAAATAGCAATCAGCCCCAGCATTTT.

The rearrangement uses TRBV11-2 and TRBJ2-5; a possible D gene is TRBD1 (6 bases). V was trimmed by 4 bases and J by 1 base, leaving 13 bases between them. The CDR3 is made up of 15 amino acids. In germline, CDR1 is SGHAT, CDR2 FQNNGV. The CDR3 protein is CASSSQGTAQETQYF. In DNA, the CDR3 is TGTGCCAGCAGCTCCCAGGGGACGGCCCAAGAGACCCAGTACTTC.

V gene TRBV7-9 combines with J gene TRBJ2-3; no clear D. Deletions cut 2 bases from V and 3 bases from J, with 9 bases between. This CDR3 is 14 amino acids long. The germline V gene encodes CDR1 SEHNR and CDR2 FQNEAQ (reference sequence). CDR3 protein: CASSLPTGTDTQYF. In DNA, the CDR3 is TGTGCCAGCAGCTTACCGACCGGGACAGATACGCAGTATTTT.

This clone has a count of ten or more. The chain combines TRBV4-3 with TRBJ2-3; no clear D gene. Germline values: CDR1 LGHNA, CDR2 YSLEER. The CDR3 spans 14 residues. V was clipped by 1 base and J by 3 bases, with 8 bases between them. Written as DNA, the CDR3 is TGCGCCAGCAGCCAAGGCAGGACGACAGATACGCAGTATTTT. This sequence encodes CASSQGRTTDTQYF.

A single count supports this clone. V and J are TRBV30 and TRBJ1-6; 7 bases match TRBD1. The CDR3 spans 14 residues. Germline assignment: CDR1 GTSNPN and CDR2 SVGIG (reference sequence). V was clipped by 5 bases and J by 6 bases; unmatched bases: 7. CDR3 coding DNA: TGTGCCTGGGGAAAGGGACAGATTAATTCACCCCTCCACTTT. It yields the protein CAWGKGQINSPLHF.

This clone occurred a few times. The V gene is TRBV10-3, the J gene TRBJ1-3; D is unclear. V lost 8 bases and J 3 bases, leaving 8 bases between the germline ends. This CDR3 comprises 12 residues. Germline V gene sequence: CDR1 ENHRY, CDR2 SYGVKD. The CDR3 DNA is TGTGCCATCGTTGGAGTTGGAAACACCATATATTTT. Protein sequence: CAIVGVGNTIYF.

This clone turned up a few times. The rearrangement links TRBV7-6 to TRBJ2-1, with D maybe TRBD2 (6 bases). From germline, CDR1 is SGHVS and CDR2 FNYEAQ. V gave up 3 bases and J gave up 5 bases, with 8 bases separating them. There are 13 residues in the CDR3. As DNA, the CDR3 is TGTGCCAGCAGCTTCCGGGGGAACAATGAGCAGTTCTTC. This translates into CASSFRGNNEQFF. The full variable domain, with the rest looked up from reference TRBV7-6 and TRBJ2-1, is GAGVSQSPRYKVTKRGQDVALRCDPISGHVSLYWYRQALGQGPEFLTYFNYEAQQDKSGLPNDRFSAERPEGSISTLTIQRTEQRDSAMYRCASSFRGNNEQFFGPGTRLTVL.

In this sample, this clone turned up a few times. This specimen includes other DNA sequences encoding the same CDR3. The chain uses TRBV5-1 and TRBJ2-6; D might be TRBD1 (5 bases). The germline V gene encodes CDR1 SGHRS and CDR2 YFSETQ. The CDR3 has 15 residues. Trimming shortened V by 4 bases and J by 0 bases, and 8 bases separated the two germline ends. CDR3 sequence reads: CASSPDSSGANVLTF. CDR3 nucleotides: TGCGCCAGCAGCCCCGACAGCTCTGGGGCCAACGTCCTGACTTTC.

This chain uses TRBV20-1 with TRBJ1-1; TRBD1 might be the D (6 bases). The germline V gene has CDR1 DFQATT and CDR2 SNEGSKA (reference sequence). Trimming stripped 5 bases from V and 6 bases from J, with 10 bases between. The CDR3 totals 11 residues. The CDR3 reads CSARTDSEAFF. Written as DNA, the CDR3 is TGCAGTGCTCGGACAGACTCTGAAGCTTTCTTT.

There are a few counts of this clone. The chain combines TRBV13 with TRBJ2-1, with D perhaps TRBD1 (6 bases). Per the germline V gene, CDR1 is PRHDT and CDR2 is FYEKMQ (reference sequence). V lost 5 bases and J lost 2, with 16 bases in between. The CDR3 has 16 residues. The chain's CDR3 is CASSPKLGAPYNEQFF. CDR3 in DNA: TGTGCCAGCAGCCCAAAGCTGGGGGCACCCTACAATGAGCAGTTCTTC.

There are a few counts of this clone. This chain connects TRBV23-1 to TRBJ1-4; perhaps TRBD1 as D (5 bases). Being an ORF, TRBV23-1 has a function that is uncertain. The V and J ends lost 5 bases and 0 bases respectively, with 16 bases between them. There are 17 residues in the CDR3. Here the CDR3 DNA reads TGCGCCAGCAGTTCGTCGACGGGACGTGCAACTAATGAAAAACTGTTTTTT. Protein sequence: CASSSSTGRATNEKLFF.

This clone was detected many times. The V call is TRBV30, the J call TRBJ2-6; TRBD1 is a possible D gene (5 bases). With 5 bases removed from V and 0 bases from J, the gap between germline ends came to 14 bases. The CDR3 consists of 16 residues. The germline CDR1 and CDR2 sequences are GTSNPN and SVGIG (reference sequence). Here the CDR3 DNA reads TGTGCCTGGCAACAAGACAGTATCTCTGGGGCCAACGTCCTGACTTTC. It translates to CAWQQDSISGANVLTF.

There are a few counts of this clone. V gene TRBV7-3 combines with J gene TRBJ2-1; TRBD2 aligns across 10 bases. The germline V gene encodes CDR1 SGHTA and CDR2 FQGTGA. The CDR3 spans 14 residues. Trimming at V came to 6 bases and at J to 9 bases, leaving 8 bases not matched to a gene. The CDR3 spells CASREAGGLSEQFF. DNA for the CDR3: TGTGCCAGCAGGGAAGCGGGAGGGCTCAGTGAGCAGTTCTTC. The full variable domain, in which reference TRBV7-3 and TRBJ2-1 provide the parts outside the CDR3, is GAGVSQTPSNKVTEKGKYVELRCDPISGHTALYWYRQSLGQGPEFLIYFQGTGAADDSGLPNDRFFAVRPEGSVSTLKIQRTERGDSAVYLCASREAGGLSEQFFGPGTRLTVL.

The genes are TRBV5-4 and TRBJ2-1; 10 positions agree with TRBD2. Unmatched junction bases numbered 7, after V lost 4 bases and J lost 3 bases. The CDR3 loop spans 16 amino acids. The germline CDR1 and CDR2 sequences are SGHNT and YYREEE (reference sequence). The CDR3 DNA follows: TGTGCCAGCAGCACCTTTAGCGGGGGGCTCTACAATGAGCAGTTCTTC. It is translated as CASSTFSGGLYNEQFF.

The rearrangement uses TRBV18 and TRBJ1-2, with 7 positions matching TRBD1. The CDR3 is made up of 17 amino acids. Looked up from germline, CDR1 is KGHSH and CDR2 is LQKENI. V was clipped by 4 bases and J by 0 bases; unmatched bases: 11. CDR3 sequence: CASSLLEFGQANYGYTF. The CDR3 coding sequence is TGTGCCAGCTCACTCTTGGAATTTGGACAGGCTAACTATGGCTACACCTTC.

The rearrangement joins TRBV7-2 to TRBJ2-7; 9 bases are shared with TRBD2. Trimming removed 2 bases from V and 1 base from J; junction bases left unmatched: 6. The CDR3 sequence is 16 residues long. Germline V gene data show CDR1 as SGHTA and CDR2 as FQGNSA. The DNA of the CDR3 is TGTGCCAGCAGCTTATCGCTAGCGGGAAGGTCCTACGAGCAGTACGTC. Amino acid sequence: CASSLSLAGRSYEQYV.